This is a list of T cell receptor beta chains from one sample in a study of cytomegalovirus exposure and HLA in healthy donors. The repertoire was sequenced with immunoSEQ multiplex PCR; TCRdb's copy has only in-frame clones and lacks some. The sample holds more than 40,000 clones, about half seen once. The sequenced sample consisted of PBMCs. These receptors all stem from a man aged 55 to 69 in good health and CMV-seronegative. Each CDR3 is given with its conserved first and last residue. A D gene is named only where the DNA matches it firmly. The size of a clone is reported for some rows only, either as once, few or many, or as a class for expanded clones.

>.|TRBJ1-4|.|11|TRBV29-1
TGCAGCGTTGCCATTAATGAAAAACTGTTTTTT
CSVAINEKLFF
>few|TRBJ2-1|TRBD2|13|TRBV4-1
TGCGCCAGCAGGGGAGCGGGGTACAATGAGCAGTTCTTC
CASRGAGYNEQFF
>few|TRBJ2-7|TRBD2|15|TRBV5-1
TGCGCCAGCAGCCCGGGGGGAGCGGGAGGAGCCGAGCAGTACTTC
CASSPGGAGGAEQYF
>few|TRBJ2-4|.|13|TRBV2
TGTGCCAGCAGTCGAGCCCTATTAAACATTCAGTACTTC
CASSRALLNIQYF
>.|TRBJ2-7|TRBD1|16|TRBV18
TGTGCCAGCTCCCGCCGACAGGGGGCGTCCAGCTACGAGCAGTACTTC
CASSRRQGASSYEQYF
>.|TRBJ1-1|.|14|TRBV2
TGTGCCAGCGTAAGAGAGTCCATGAACACTGAAGCTTTCTTT
CASVRESMNTEAFF
>few|TRBJ2-5|TRBD2|15|TRBV2
TGTGCCAGCAGTGAATGGTCTCTAGCGGGAGACACCCAGTACTTC
CASSEWSLAGDTQYF
>few|TRBJ2-3|TRBD1|16|TRBV11-2
TGTGCCAGCAGCTTAGGGGACAGGTTGGGCCCAGATACGCAGTATTTT
CASSLGDRLGPDTQYF
>.|TRBJ1-2|TRBD1|14|TRBV18
TGTGCCAGCACTTCGGACAGGGAGAACTATGGCTACACCTTC
CASTSDRENYGYTF
>once|TRBJ2-5|.|11|TRBV19
TGTGCCAGTAGTTTTAAAGAGACCCAGTACTTC
CASSFKETQYF
>few|TRBJ2-6|.|16|TRBV7-2
TGTGCCAGCAGCGAACAAACTACATGGGAGTCCAACGTCCTGACTTTC
CASSEQTTWESNVLTF
>.|TRBJ1-2|TRBD1|14|TRBV5-1
TGCGCCAGCAGCTGGGGACAGGGACTAGATGGCTACACCTTC
CASSWGQGLDGYTF
>.|TRBJ1-2|.|12|TRBV15
TGTGCCACCAGTCCGGGCGGAGGGGGCTACACCTTC
CATSPGGGGYTF
>.|TRBJ2-5|TRBD2|14|TRBV5-1
TGCGCCAGCAGCTTAGGACTAGCCCAAGAGACCCAGTACTTC
CASSLGLAQETQYF
>.|TRBJ2-4|.|14|TRBV4-2
TGTGCCAGCAGCCAGGGAGCGGACAAAAACATTCAGTACTTC
CASSQGADKNIQYF
>once|TRBJ2-7|.|13|TRBV10-2
TGCGCCAGCAGTGTTACAGGGTACGGCGAGCAGTACTTC
CASSVTGYGEQYF